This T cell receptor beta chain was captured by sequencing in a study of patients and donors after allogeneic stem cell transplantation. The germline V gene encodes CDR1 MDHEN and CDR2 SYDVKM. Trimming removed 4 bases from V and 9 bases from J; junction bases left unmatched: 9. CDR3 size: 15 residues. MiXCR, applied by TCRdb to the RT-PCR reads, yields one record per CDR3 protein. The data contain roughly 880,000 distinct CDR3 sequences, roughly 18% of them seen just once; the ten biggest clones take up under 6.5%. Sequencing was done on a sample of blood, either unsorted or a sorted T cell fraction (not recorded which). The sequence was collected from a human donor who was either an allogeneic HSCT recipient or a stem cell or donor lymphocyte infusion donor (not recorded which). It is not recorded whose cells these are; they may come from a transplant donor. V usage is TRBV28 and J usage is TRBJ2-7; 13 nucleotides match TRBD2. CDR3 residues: CASSSRTSGSWGQYF. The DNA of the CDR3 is TGTGCCAGCAGTTCCAGGACTAGCGGGAGTTGGGGGCAGTACTTC.